This T cell receptor beta chain is from a study of T cells in Graves' hyperthyroidism and ophthalmopathy. Findings of the study overall: Model output signaled ophthalmopathy a median approximately 6.2 months ahead of onset. In the analysis, a 13 V-J model separated ophthalmopathy from stable hyperthyroidism.

This clonotype was seen a few times. Its antigen is still unknown. Not enrolled were patients with uncontrolled infection, other autoimmune disease, pregnancy or lactation. With 6 bases clipped from V and 5 bases from J, the junction kept 12 bases outside the gene matches. Germline CDR1 MNHNS, CDR2 SASEGT. The CDR3 totals 15 residues. TCR beta CDR3 region amplification was performed from RNA transcripts. When the TCR CDR3 underwent first-round RT-PCR, the HTBI primer set was used. Via MiXCR, TCRdb re-called the multiplex PCR reads, giving one row per CDR3 protein. The repertoire holds a few hundred thousand distinct CDR3 sequences, with roughly a sixth as singletons.

The sample comprised blood. The receptor's source is a woman aged 40 to 50 with Graves' ophthalmopathy. The V and J genes are TRBV6-1 and TRBJ2-5; 7 positions match TRBD1. CDR3 region: CASRRTGGQGETQYF. For the CDR3, the DNA is TGTGCCAGCAGAAGGACAGGCGGTCAGGGGGAGACCCAGTACTTC.